The rows below give T cell receptor beta chains drawn from one sample of a study of beta chain features in type 1 diabetes. The table came from immunoSEQ multiplex PCR; TCRdb's copy has only in-frame clones and leaves some out. Of 130,000 to 150,000 clones in the sample, about 10% were seen once. Sequences were obtained from naive CD4+ T cells from blood. These receptors all come from a man between 18 and 35 years old in good health. The CDR3 runs from the conserved cysteine through the conserved F or W. Each record gives: J gene, D gene, CDR3 length, V gene, clone size, CDR3 protein, CDR3 DNA. D genes are given only for firm matches. A clone size is listed for some rows: how often the clone was seen (once, few, many), or a class if it is expanded.

J gene: TRBJ1-6; D gene: TRBD1; CDR3 length: 14; V gene: TRBV7-2; clone size: -; CDR3 protein: CASTPGTANSPLHF; CDR3 DNA: TGTGCCAGCACCCCCGGGACAGCTAATTCACCCCTCCACTTT
J gene: TRBJ2-6; D gene: -; CDR3 length: 17; V gene: TRBV5-8; clone size: -; CDR3 protein: CASSLSLSGAGANVLTF; CDR3 DNA: TGTGCCAGCAGCTTGTCGTTGTCTGGGGCCGGGGCCAACGTCCTGACTTTC
J gene: TRBJ2-7; D gene: -; CDR3 length: 11; V gene: TRBV6-5; clone size: few; CDR3 protein: CASRTEYEQYF; CDR3 DNA: TGTGCCAGCAGAACAGAGTACGAGCAGTACTTC
J gene: TRBJ1-6; D gene: -; CDR3 length: 12; V gene: TRBV7-2; clone size: -; CDR3 protein: CASSFPRSPLHF; CDR3 DNA: TGTGCCAGCAGCTTTCCCCGTTCACCCCTCCACTTT
J gene: TRBJ1-2; D gene: TRBD1; CDR3 length: 13; V gene: TRBV7-2; clone size: -; CDR3 protein: CASSPQGGGGYTF; CDR3 DNA: TGTGCCAGCAGCCCACAGGGGGGAGGTGGCTACACCTTC
J gene: TRBJ1-2; D gene: -; CDR3 length: 14; V gene: TRBV9; clone size: -; CDR3 protein: CASSVGIPQLGYTF; CDR3 DNA: TGTGCCAGCAGCGTAGGAATCCCTCAGTTGGGCTACACCTTC
J gene: TRBJ2-7; D gene: -; CDR3 length: 13; V gene: TRBV5-6; clone size: -; CDR3 protein: CASSAGLPYEQYF; CDR3 DNA: TGTGCCAGCAGCGCGGGACTTCCCTACGAGCAGTACTTC
J gene: TRBJ1-1; D gene: -; CDR3 length: 13; V gene: TRBV6-6; clone size: -; CDR3 protein: CASSYGGTPEAFF; CDR3 DNA: TGTGCCAGCAGTTACGGGGGGACCCCTGAAGCTTTCTTT
J gene: TRBJ2-7; D gene: TRBD2; CDR3 length: 15; V gene: TRBV11-3; clone size: -; CDR3 protein: CASSLTGQGGYEQYF; CDR3 DNA: TGTGCCAGCAGCTTAACCGGGCAGGGAGGGTACGAGCAGTACTTC
J gene: TRBJ2-5; D gene: TRBD2; CDR3 length: 14; V gene: TRBV7-6; clone size: -; CDR3 protein: CASSSGTRQETQYF; CDR3 DNA: TGTGCCAGCAGCTCGGGGACTAGACAAGAGACCCAGTACTTC
J gene: TRBJ2-2; D gene: TRBD1; CDR3 length: 14; V gene: TRBV6-5; clone size: few; CDR3 protein: CASSRQGGTGELFF; CDR3 DNA: TGTGCCAGCAGTCGACAGGGGGGAACCGGGGAGCTGTTTTTT
J gene: TRBJ1-2; D gene: TRBD1; CDR3 length: 15; V gene: TRBV28; clone size: few; CDR3 protein: CASSPQGEGTYGYTF; CDR3 DNA: TGTGCCAGCAGCCCACAGGGGGAGGGAACCTATGGCTACACCTTC
J gene: TRBJ2-5; D gene: -; CDR3 length: 14; V gene: TRBV11-2; clone size: few; CDR3 protein: CASSLRTKQETQYF; CDR3 DNA: TGTGCCAGCAGCTTAAGAACTAAACAAGAGACCCAGTACTTC
J gene: TRBJ2-6; D gene: -; CDR3 length: 16; V gene: TRBV7-2; clone size: few; CDR3 protein: CASSLAQAAGANVLTF; CDR3 DNA: TGTGCCAGCAGCTTAGCGCAGGCTGCTGGGGCCAACGTCCTGACTTTC
J gene: TRBJ2-7; D gene: -; CDR3 length: 13; V gene: TRBV30; clone size: many; CDR3 protein: CAWSLGTTYEQYF; CDR3 DNA: TGTGCCTGGAGTTTGGGGACAACCTACGAGCAGTACTTC
J gene: TRBJ2-7; D gene: TRBD2; CDR3 length: 15; V gene: TRBV6-5; clone size: -; CDR3 protein: CASSYSATSGYEQYF; CDR3 DNA: TGTGCCAGCAGTTACTCGGCCACTAGCGGCTACGAGCAGTACTTC
J gene: TRBJ2-6; D gene: -; CDR3 length: 17; V gene: TRBV27; clone size: few; CDR3 protein: CASSLKPTGFGANVLTF; CDR3 DNA: TGTGCCAGCAGTTTAAAGCCCACAGGGTTTGGGGCCAACGTCCTGACTTTC
J gene: TRBJ2-5; D gene: TRBD1; CDR3 length: 16; V gene: TRBV28; clone size: many; CDR3 protein: CASSHDRGQWQETQYF; CDR3 DNA: TGTGCCAGCAGCCACGACAGGGGGCAATGGCAAGAGACCCAGTACTTC
J gene: TRBJ2-5; D gene: TRBD1; CDR3 length: 14; V gene: TRBV5-8; clone size: -; CDR3 protein: CASSAPTGMETQYF; CDR3 DNA: TGTGCCAGCAGCGCACCGACAGGGATGGAGACCCAGTACTTC
J gene: TRBJ1-4; D gene: -; CDR3 length: 16; V gene: TRBV28; clone size: -; CDR3 protein: CASSFGGTGANEKLFF; CDR3 DNA: TGTGCCAGCAGTTTCGGGGGGACTGGAGCTAATGAAAAACTGTTTTTT
J gene: TRBJ1-2; D gene: TRBD1; CDR3 length: 18; V gene: TRBV7-9; clone size: -; CDR3 protein: CASSMKGTGERSNYGYTF; CDR3 DNA: TGTGCCAGCAGCATGAAGGGGACAGGGGAACGGTCGAACTATGGCTACACCTTC
J gene: TRBJ2-3; D gene: -; CDR3 length: 13; V gene: TRBV18; clone size: -; CDR3 protein: CASSPGGADTQYF; CDR3 DNA: TGTGCCAGCTCACCCGGCGGCGCAGATACGCAGTATTTT
J gene: TRBJ1-2; D gene: -; CDR3 length: 15; V gene: TRBV9; clone size: -; CDR3 protein: CASSVGGTGNYGYTF; CDR3 DNA: TGTGCCAGCAGCGTAGGCGGAACGGGAAACTATGGCTACACCTTC
J gene: TRBJ2-3; D gene: -; CDR3 length: 16; V gene: TRBV9; clone size: few; CDR3 protein: CASSVGGRGGTDTQYF; CDR3 DNA: TGTGCCAGCAGCGTAGGAGGTCGAGGAGGGACAGATACGCAGTATTTT
J gene: TRBJ2-5; D gene: TRBD2; CDR3 length: 16; V gene: TRBV5-1; clone size: few; CDR3 protein: CASSVGGLAGVETQYF; CDR3 DNA: TGCGCCAGCAGTGTTGGGGGACTAGCGGGGGTGGAGACCCAGTACTTC
J gene: TRBJ2-2; D gene: -; CDR3 length: 14; V gene: TRBV7-7; clone size: -; CDR3 protein: CASSLHPGTGELFF; CDR3 DNA: TGTGCCAGCAGCCTCCATCCCGGGACCGGGGAGCTGTTTTTT
J gene: TRBJ2-7; D gene: -; CDR3 length: 15; V gene: TRBV7-2; clone size: -; CDR3 protein: CASSFDTGSTYEQYF; CDR3 DNA: TGTGCCAGCAGCTTTGACACCGGGAGCACCTACGAGCAGTACTTC
J gene: TRBJ2-5; D gene: -; CDR3 length: 12; V gene: TRBV7-2; clone size: -; CDR3 protein: CASSQSEETQYF; CDR3 DNA: TGTGCCAGCAGCCAATCAGAAGAGACCCAGTACTTC
J gene: TRBJ1-2; D gene: -; CDR3 length: 16; V gene: TRBV4-1; clone size: many; CDR3 protein: CASSQPRESSNYGYTF; CDR3 DNA: TGCGCCAGCAGCCAACCCAGGGAATCATCTAACTATGGCTACACCTTC
J gene: TRBJ1-6; D gene: TRBD1; CDR3 length: 15; V gene: TRBV5-1; clone size: few; CDR3 protein: CASSSDRGVNSPLHF; CDR3 DNA: TGCGCCAGCAGCTCGGACAGGGGCGTAAATTCACCCCTCCACTTT
J gene: TRBJ2-7; D gene: TRBD1; CDR3 length: 14; V gene: TRBV5-1; clone size: few; CDR3 protein: CASSQGQGGSEQYF; CDR3 DNA: TGCGCCAGCAGCCAGGGACAGGGGGGTTCCGAGCAGTACTTC
J gene: TRBJ2-1; D gene: -; CDR3 length: 13; V gene: TRBV7-9; clone size: many; CDR3 protein: CASSRPVDNEQFF; CDR3 DNA: TGTGCCAGCAGCCGTCCCGTTGACAATGAGCAGTTCTTC
J gene: TRBJ2-5; D gene: -; CDR3 length: 14; V gene: TRBV7-8; clone size: few; CDR3 protein: CASSLGDTQETQYF; CDR3 DNA: TGTGCCAGCAGCTTAGGTGACACCCAAGAGACCCAGTACTTC
J gene: TRBJ2-7; D gene: TRBD2; CDR3 length: 14; V gene: TRBV5-1; clone size: -; CDR3 protein: CASSLAGGIYEQYF; CDR3 DNA: TGCGCCAGCAGCTTGGCGGGGGGGATATACGAGCAGTACTTC
J gene: TRBJ1-2; D gene: -; CDR3 length: 13; V gene: TRBV18; clone size: many; CDR3 protein: CASSPPYRDGYTF; CDR3 DNA: TGTGCCAGCTCACCACCTTACAGGGATGGCTACACCTTC
J gene: TRBJ2-1; D gene: TRBD1; CDR3 length: 16; V gene: TRBV7-9; clone size: few; CDR3 protein: CASRERTGRSYNEQFF; CDR3 DNA: TGTGCCAGCAGAGAAAGGACAGGTCGCTCCTACAATGAGCAGTTCTTC
J gene: TRBJ1-2; D gene: TRBD1; CDR3 length: 16; V gene: TRBV29-1; clone size: few; CDR3 protein: CSVESFTGGSNYGYTF; CDR3 DNA: TGCAGCGTTGAATCCTTCACAGGGGGTTCTAACTATGGCTACACCTTC
J gene: TRBJ2-3; D gene: -; CDR3 length: 16; V gene: TRBV19; clone size: once; CDR3 protein: CASSIQPIGITDTQYF; CDR3 DNA: TGTGCCAGTAGTATCCAACCAATCGGTATCACAGATACGCAGTATTTT
J gene: TRBJ2-2; D gene: -; CDR3 length: 14; V gene: TRBV5-1; clone size: -; CDR3 protein: CASSSTGSGGELFF; CDR3 DNA: TGCGCCAGCAGCTCAACAGGGTCAGGCGGGGAGCTGTTTTTT
J gene: TRBJ2-7; D gene: -; CDR3 length: 15; V gene: TRBV6-6; clone size: -; CDR3 protein: CASGPNGFSSYEQYF; CDR3 DNA: TGTGCCAGCGGGCCAAATGGGTTTTCTTCCTACGAGCAGTACTTC
J gene: TRBJ2-1; D gene: TRBD2; CDR3 length: 15; V gene: TRBV7-3; clone size: few; CDR3 protein: CASSRPGLAGLKQFF; CDR3 DNA: TGTGCCAGCAGCCGGCCGGGACTAGCGGGATTGAAACAGTTCTTC
J gene: TRBJ2-7; D gene: -; CDR3 length: 13; V gene: TRBV30; clone size: many; CDR3 protein: CAWSEPRRDEQYF; CDR3 DNA: TGTGCCTGGAGTGAGCCCAGACGGGACGAGCAGTACTTC
J gene: TRBJ2-1; D gene: -; CDR3 length: 16; V gene: TRBV2; clone size: few; CDR3 protein: CASSFWTGLTYNEQFF; CDR3 DNA: TGTGCCAGCAGCTTCTGGACAGGACTAACCTACAATGAGCAGTTCTTC
J gene: TRBJ1-4; D gene: -; CDR3 length: 14; V gene: TRBV30; clone size: few; CDR3 protein: CAWAFSGANEKLFF; CDR3 DNA: TGTGCCTGGGCCTTCTCGGGGGCTAATGAAAAACTGTTTTTT
J gene: TRBJ1-1; D gene: -; CDR3 length: 13; V gene: TRBV14; clone size: few; CDR3 protein: CASSQDGTGMAFF; CDR3 DNA: TGTGCCAGCAGCCAAGACGGAACAGGGATGGCTTTCTTT
J gene: TRBJ2-7; D gene: -; CDR3 length: 12; V gene: TRBV6-6; clone size: -; CDR3 protein: CASSRSSYEQYF; CDR3 DNA: TGTGCCAGCAGCCGCAGCTCCTACGAGCAGTACTTC
J gene: TRBJ2-3; D gene: -; CDR3 length: 15; V gene: TRBV19; clone size: -; CDR3 protein: CASSMGGARQDTQYF; CDR3 DNA: TGTGCCAGTAGTATGGGCGGGGCCCGGCAGGATACGCAGTATTTT
J gene: TRBJ2-7; D gene: -; CDR3 length: 13; V gene: TRBV7-9; clone size: -; CDR3 protein: CASSLVRDNEQYF; CDR3 DNA: TGTGCCAGCAGCTTAGTAAGGGACAACGAGCAGTACTTC
J gene: TRBJ1-1; D gene: -; CDR3 length: 14; V gene: TRBV4-3; clone size: few; CDR3 protein: CASSHSRQNTEAFF; CDR3 DNA: TGCGCCAGCAGCCACTCGAGGCAGAACACTGAAGCTTTCTTT
J gene: TRBJ2-5; D gene: TRBD2; CDR3 length: 15; V gene: TRBV2; clone size: few; CDR3 protein: CASRITGGPQETQYF; CDR3 DNA: TGTGCCAGCAGGATAACGGGGGGGCCCCAAGAGACCCAGTACTTC
J gene: TRBJ1-1; D gene: -; CDR3 length: 14; V gene: TRBV30; clone size: -; CDR3 protein: CAWNLGGGWTEAFF; CDR3 DNA: TGTGCCTGGAACCTAGGGGGGGGTTGGACTGAAGCTTTCTTT
J gene: TRBJ2-5; D gene: -; CDR3 length: 15; V gene: TRBV18; clone size: -; CDR3 protein: CASSPGGTQGETQYF; CDR3 DNA: TGTGCCAGCTCACCAGGCGGTACCCAAGGAGAGACCCAGTACTTC
J gene: TRBJ2-7; D gene: -; CDR3 length: 14; V gene: TRBV19; clone size: few; CDR3 protein: CASSMPQISYEQYF; CDR3 DNA: TGTGCCAGTAGTATGCCCCAGATCTCCTACGAGCAGTACTTC
J gene: TRBJ2-1; D gene: -; CDR3 length: 17; V gene: TRBV9; clone size: few; CDR3 protein: CASSPVAVPSSYNEQFF; CDR3 DNA: TGTGCCAGCAGCCCCGTGGCGGTCCCGAGCTCCTACAATGAGCAGTTCTTC